This TCR beta chain was captured in a study of blood T cells in healthy people across ages. Through a sample-barcoded 5' primer and a J-beta primer mix, a second PCR was run for roughly 6 to 12 cycles. Each CDR3 protein is one row after TCRdb ran MiXCR on the 5' RACE reads. The table has about 1 million distinct CDR3 sequences, 40% to 50% seen once. The CDR3 contains 18 residues. Germline lookup yields CDR1 SEHNR and CDR2 FQNEAQ (reference sequence). Unmatched junction bases numbered 9, after V lost 0 bases and J lost 3 bases. This clonotype was detected only a few times. The J gene is TRBJ2-7, the V gene TRBV7-9; 12 bases are a match to TRBD1. The origin of this receptor is a woman in her sixties or seventies in good health. Sample: blood. The DNA for the CDR3 is TGTGCCAGCAGCTTAGCCCCTACCGGGACAGGGGGCTTCTACGAGCAGTACTTC. Its protein is CASSLAPTGTGGFYEQYF.